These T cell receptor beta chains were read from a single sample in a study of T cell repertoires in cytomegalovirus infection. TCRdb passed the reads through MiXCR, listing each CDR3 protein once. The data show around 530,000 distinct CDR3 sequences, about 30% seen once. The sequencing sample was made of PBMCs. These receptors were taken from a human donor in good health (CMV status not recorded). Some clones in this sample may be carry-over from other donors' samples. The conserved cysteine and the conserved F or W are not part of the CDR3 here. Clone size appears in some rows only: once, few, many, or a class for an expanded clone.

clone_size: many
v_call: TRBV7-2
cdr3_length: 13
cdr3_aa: ASSLAGEHYNEQF

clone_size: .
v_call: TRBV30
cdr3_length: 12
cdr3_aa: AWRWATGRAEAF

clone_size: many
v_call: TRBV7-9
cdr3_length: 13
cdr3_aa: ASSLVGNSNQPQH

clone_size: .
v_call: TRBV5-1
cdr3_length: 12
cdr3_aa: ASSEGPANTEAF

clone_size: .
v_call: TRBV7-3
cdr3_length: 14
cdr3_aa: ASSLIALASYNEQF

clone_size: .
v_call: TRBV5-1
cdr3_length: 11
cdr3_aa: ASRTGQGDGYT

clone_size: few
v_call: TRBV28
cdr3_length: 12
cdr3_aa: ASSLSQGAYGYT

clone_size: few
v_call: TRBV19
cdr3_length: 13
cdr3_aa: ASAKQGTSTDTQY

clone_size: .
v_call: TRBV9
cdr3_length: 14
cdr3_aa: ASSVRRAGAYNEQF

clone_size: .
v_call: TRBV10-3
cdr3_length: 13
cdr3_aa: AISVLGADSNEQF

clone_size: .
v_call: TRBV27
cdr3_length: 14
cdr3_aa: ASSSSTGESYNEQF

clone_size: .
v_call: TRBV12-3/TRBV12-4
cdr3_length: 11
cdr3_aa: ASSFDRGFEQY

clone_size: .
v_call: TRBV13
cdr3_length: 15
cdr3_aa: ASSLSTGLAGEETQY

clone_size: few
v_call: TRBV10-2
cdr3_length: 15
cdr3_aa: ATTPRDSGLAEETQY

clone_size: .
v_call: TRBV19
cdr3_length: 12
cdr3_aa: ASSSSRVQETQY

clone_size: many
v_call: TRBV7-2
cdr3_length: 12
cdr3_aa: ASSSLPDRVTLH

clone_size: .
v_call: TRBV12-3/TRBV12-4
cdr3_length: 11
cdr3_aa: ASSADANGVLT

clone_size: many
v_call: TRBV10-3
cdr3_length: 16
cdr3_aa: AISESPTGWVDNSPLH

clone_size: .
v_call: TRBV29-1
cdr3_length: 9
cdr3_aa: SVEGLETQY

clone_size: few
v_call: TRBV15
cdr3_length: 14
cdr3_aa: ATSRGGSSGANVLT

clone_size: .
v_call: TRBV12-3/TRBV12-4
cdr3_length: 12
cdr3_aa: ASRAGTVYNEQF

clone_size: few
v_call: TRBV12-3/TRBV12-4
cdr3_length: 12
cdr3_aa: ASSSYNRQGSAF

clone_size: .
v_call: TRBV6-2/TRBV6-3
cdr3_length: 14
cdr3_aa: ASRSTGTLSNQPQH

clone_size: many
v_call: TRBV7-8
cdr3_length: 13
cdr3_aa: ASSPGQGSYNEQF

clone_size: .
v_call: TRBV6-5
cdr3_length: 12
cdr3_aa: ASSYHQSTDTQY

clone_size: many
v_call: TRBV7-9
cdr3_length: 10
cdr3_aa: ALPTGGVGYT

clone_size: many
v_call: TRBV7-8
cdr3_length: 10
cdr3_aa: ASSLVSSVQH

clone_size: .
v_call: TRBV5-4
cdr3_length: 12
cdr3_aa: ASSLGPAEDTQY

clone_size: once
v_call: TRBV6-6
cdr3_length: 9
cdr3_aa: ASTGAYEQY

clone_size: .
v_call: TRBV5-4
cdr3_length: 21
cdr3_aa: ASRGTLSLNSGRRIPGYNEQF

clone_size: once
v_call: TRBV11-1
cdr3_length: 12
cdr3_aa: ASSFDRKTDTQY

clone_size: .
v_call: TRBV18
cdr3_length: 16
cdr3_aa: ASSPEGTRPLMNTEAF

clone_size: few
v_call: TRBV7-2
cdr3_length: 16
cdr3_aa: ASSLWTSGSGFWDIQY

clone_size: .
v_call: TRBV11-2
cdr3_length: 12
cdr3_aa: ASSPPAGDHEQF

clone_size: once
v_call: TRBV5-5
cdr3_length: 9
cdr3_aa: ASSYRDGYT

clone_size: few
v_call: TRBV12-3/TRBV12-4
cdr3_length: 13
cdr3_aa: ASSTSGVAKNIQY

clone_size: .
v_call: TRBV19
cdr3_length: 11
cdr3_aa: ASSIQGPQPQH

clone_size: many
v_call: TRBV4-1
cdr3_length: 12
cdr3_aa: ASSHERGYYEQY

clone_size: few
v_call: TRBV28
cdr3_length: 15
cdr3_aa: ASSTLVRGALNYGYT

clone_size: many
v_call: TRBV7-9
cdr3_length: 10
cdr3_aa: ASSPGGQPQH

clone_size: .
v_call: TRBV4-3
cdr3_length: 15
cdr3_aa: ASSHGLAGRNRDTQY

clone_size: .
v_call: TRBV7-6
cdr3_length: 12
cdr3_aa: ASSRRGRDTEAF

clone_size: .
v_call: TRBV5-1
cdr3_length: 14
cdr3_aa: ASSLAGQRLQETQY

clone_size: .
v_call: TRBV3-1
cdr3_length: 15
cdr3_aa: ASSQEGLAGGPGEQY

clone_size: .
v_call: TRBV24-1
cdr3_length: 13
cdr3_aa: ATSDGLAGYNEQF

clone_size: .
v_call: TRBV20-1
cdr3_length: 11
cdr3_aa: SATAGEQTEAF

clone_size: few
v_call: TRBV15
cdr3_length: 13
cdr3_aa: ATRRDPGGRDTQY